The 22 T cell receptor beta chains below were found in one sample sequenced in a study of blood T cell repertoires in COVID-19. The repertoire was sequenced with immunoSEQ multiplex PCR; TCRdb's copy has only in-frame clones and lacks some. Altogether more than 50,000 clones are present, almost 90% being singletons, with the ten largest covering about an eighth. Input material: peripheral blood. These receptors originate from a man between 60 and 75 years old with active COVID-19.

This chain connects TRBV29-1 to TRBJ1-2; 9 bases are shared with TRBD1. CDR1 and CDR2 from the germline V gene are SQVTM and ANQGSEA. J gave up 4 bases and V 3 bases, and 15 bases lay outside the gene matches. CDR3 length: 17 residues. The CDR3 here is CSVERFEGQGHSYGYTF. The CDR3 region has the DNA TGCAGCGTTGAGAGATTTGAGGGACAGGGTCACAGCTATGGCTACACCTTC.

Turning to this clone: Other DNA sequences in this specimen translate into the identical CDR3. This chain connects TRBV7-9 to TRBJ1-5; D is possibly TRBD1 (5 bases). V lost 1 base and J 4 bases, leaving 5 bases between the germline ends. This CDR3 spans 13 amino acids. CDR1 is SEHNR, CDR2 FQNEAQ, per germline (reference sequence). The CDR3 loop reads CASSLGQNQPQHF. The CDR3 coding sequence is TGTGCCAGCAGCTTAGGACAGAATCAGCCCCAGCATTTT.

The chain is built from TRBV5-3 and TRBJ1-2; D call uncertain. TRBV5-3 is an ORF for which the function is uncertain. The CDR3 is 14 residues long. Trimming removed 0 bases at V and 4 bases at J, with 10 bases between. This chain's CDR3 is CARSLVRTPYGYTF. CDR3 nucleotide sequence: TGTGCCAGAAGCTTGGTTAGGACTCCCTATGGCTACACCTTC.

The chain's CDR3 is CASSFIQGTLAGELFF. The DNA for the CDR3 is TGCGCCAGCAGCTTTATTCAGGGAACTCTCGCGGGGGAACTGTTTTTT. The chain combines TRBV5-1 with TRBJ1-4, with TRBD1 as a possible D gene (5 bases). The germline gives CDR1 SGHRS, CDR2 YFSETQ. The CDR3 loop spans 16 amino acids. Between the trimmed V and J ends, which lost 2 bases and 12 bases, there was a span of 23 bases.

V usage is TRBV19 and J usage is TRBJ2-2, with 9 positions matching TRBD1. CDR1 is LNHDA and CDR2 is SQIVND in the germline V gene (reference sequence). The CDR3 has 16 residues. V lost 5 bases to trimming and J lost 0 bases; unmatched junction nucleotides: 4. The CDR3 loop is CASSSRDRANTGELFF. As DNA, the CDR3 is TGTGCCAGTAGTTCTCGGGACAGGGCGAACACCGGGGAGCTGTTTTTT.

The CDR3 bases are TGTGCCAGCAGCTTAGCGTTGGCAGCGAACACCGGGGAGCTGTTTTTT. Protein product: CASSLALAANTGELFF. The rearrangement uses TRBV7-9 and TRBJ2-2; D remains ambiguous. The CDR3 length is 16 residues. Trimming left V 0 bases short and J 0 bases short, with 8 bases between. Germline CDR1 SEHNR, CDR2 FQNEAQ (reference sequence).

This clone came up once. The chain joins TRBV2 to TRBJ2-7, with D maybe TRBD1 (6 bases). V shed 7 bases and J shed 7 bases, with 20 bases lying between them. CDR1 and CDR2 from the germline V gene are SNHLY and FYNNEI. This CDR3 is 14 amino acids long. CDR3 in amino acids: CASTTGKGGREQYF. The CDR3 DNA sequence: TGTGCCAGCACTACAGGGAAGGGTGGCCGGGAGCAGTACTTC.

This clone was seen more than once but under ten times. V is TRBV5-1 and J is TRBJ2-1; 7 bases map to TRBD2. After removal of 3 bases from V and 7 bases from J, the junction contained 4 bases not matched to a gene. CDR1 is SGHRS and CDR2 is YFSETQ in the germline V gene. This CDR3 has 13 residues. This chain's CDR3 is CASSWGGQNEQFF. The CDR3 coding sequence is TGCGCCAGCAGCTGGGGGGGTCAGAATGAGCAGTTCTTC.

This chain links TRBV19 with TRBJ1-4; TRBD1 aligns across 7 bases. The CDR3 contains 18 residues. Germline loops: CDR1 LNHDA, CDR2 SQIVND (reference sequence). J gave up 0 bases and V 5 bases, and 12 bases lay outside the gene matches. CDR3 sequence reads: CASSSRDRAIATNEKLFF. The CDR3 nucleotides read TGTGCCAGTAGTTCCCGGGACAGAGCAATTGCAACTAATGAAAAACTGTTTTTT.

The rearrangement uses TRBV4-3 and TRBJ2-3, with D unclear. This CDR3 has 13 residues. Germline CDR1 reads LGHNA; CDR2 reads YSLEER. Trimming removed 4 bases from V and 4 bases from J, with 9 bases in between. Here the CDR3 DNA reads TGCGCCAGCAGCCTAGTAGTTGCAGATACGCAGTATTTT. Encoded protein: CASSLVVADTQYF.

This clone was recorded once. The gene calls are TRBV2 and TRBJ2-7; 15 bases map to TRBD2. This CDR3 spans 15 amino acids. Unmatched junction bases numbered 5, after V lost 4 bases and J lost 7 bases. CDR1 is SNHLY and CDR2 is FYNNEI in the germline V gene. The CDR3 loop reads CASSGTSGGAAEQYF. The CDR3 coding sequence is TGTGCCAGCAGTGGGACTAGCGGGGGGGCGGCTGAGCAGTACTTC.

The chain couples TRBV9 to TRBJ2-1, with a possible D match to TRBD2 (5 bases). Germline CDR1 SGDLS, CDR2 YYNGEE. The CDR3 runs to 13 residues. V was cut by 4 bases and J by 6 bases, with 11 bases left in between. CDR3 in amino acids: CASSWATSNEQFF. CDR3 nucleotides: TGTGCCAGCAGCTGGGCCACTAGCAATGAGCAGTTCTTC.

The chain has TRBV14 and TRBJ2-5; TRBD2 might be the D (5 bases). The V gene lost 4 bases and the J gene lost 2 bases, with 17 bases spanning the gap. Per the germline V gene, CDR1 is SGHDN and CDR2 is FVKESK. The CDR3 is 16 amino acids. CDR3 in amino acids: CASSPRLGVLQETQYF. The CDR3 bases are TGTGCCAGCAGCCCGCGCCTGGGAGTTTTGCAAGAGACCCAGTACTTC. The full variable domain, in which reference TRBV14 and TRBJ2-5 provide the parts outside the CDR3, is EAGVTQFPSHSVIEKGQTVTLRCDPISGHDNLYWYRRVMGKEIKFLLHFVKESKQDESGMPNNRFLAERTGGTYSTLKVQPAELEDSGVYFCASSPRLGVLQETQYFGPGTRLLVL.

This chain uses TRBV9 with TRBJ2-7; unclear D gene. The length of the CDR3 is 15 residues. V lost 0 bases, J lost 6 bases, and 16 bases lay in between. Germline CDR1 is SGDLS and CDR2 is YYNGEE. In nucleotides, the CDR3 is TGTGCCAGCAGCGTAGGAACCGCGTCCCTCGCCGAGCAGTACTTC. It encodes CASSVGTASLAEQYF.

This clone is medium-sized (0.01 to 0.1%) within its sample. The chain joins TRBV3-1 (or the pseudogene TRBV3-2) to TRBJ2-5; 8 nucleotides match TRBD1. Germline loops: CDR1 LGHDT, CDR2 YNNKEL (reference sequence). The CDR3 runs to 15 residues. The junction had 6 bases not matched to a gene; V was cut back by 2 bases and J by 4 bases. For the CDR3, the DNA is TGTGCCAGCAGCCAAAGACAGGGGTTACGAGAGACCCAGTACTTC. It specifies CASSQRQGLRETQYF.

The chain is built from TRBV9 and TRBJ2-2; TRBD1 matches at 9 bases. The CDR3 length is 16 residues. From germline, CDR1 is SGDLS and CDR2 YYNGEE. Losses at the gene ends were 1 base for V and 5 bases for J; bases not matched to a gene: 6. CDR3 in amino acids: CASSVNTGGKTGELFF. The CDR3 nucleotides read TGTGCCAGCAGCGTAAACACAGGGGGCAAAACCGGGGAGCTGTTTTTT.

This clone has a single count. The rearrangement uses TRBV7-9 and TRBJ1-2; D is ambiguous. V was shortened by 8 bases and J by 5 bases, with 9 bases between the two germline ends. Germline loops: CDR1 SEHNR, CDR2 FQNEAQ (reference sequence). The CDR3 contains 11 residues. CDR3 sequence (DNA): TGTGCCAGCGATTCAGGATATGGCTACACCTTC. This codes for CASDSGYGYTF.

The CDR3 region has the DNA TGTGCCAGCAGCTTAGCGCGGGGGACTGAAGCTTTCTTT. It codes for CASSLARGTEAFF. The chain is built from TRBV7-8 and TRBJ1-1, with D possibly TRBD1 on 5 matching bases. The CDR3 is 13 residues long. Deletions cut 0 bases from V and 5 bases from J, with 7 bases between. Looked up from germline, CDR1 is SGHVS and CDR2 is FQNEAQ.

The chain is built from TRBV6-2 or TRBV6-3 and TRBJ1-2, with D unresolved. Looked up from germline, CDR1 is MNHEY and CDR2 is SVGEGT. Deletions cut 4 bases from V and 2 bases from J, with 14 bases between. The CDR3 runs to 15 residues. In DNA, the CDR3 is TGTGCCAGCAGTTTCCCCTCATCAGCGAACTATGGCTACACCTTC. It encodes CASSFPSSANYGYTF.

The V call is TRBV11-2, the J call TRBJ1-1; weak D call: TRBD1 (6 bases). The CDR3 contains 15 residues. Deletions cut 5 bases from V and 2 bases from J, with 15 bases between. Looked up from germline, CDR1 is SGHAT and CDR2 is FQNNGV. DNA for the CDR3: TGTGCCAGCAGCCCCCGGTCCAGGGGAAACACTGAAGCTTTCTTT. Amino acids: CASSPRSRGNTEAFF.

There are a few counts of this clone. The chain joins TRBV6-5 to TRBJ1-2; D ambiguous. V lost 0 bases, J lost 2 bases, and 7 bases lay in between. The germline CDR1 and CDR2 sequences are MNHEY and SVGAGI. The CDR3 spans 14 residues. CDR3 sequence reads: CASSYSRINYGYTF. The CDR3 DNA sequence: TGTGCCAGCAGTTACTCGAGGATAAACTATGGCTACACCTTC.

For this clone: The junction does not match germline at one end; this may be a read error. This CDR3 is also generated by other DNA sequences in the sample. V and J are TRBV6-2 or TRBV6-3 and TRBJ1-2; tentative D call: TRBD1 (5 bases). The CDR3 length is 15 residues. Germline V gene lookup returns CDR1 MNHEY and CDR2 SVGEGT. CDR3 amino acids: CASSLRAPINYGYTF. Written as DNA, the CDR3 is TGTGCCAGCAGTCTCAGGGCGCCCATTAACTACGGCTACACCTTC.